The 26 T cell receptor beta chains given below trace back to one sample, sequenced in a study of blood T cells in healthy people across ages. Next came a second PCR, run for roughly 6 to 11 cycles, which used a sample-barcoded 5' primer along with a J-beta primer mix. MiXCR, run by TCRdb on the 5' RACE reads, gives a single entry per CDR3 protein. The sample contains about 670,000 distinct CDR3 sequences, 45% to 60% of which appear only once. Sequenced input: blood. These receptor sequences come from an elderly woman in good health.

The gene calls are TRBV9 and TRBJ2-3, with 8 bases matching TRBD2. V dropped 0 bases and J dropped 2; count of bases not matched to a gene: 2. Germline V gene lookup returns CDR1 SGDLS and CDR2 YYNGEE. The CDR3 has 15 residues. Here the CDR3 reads CASSVERGPTDTQYF. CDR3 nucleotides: TGTGCCAGCAGCGTAGAGCGGGGGCCCACAGATACGCAGTATTTT.

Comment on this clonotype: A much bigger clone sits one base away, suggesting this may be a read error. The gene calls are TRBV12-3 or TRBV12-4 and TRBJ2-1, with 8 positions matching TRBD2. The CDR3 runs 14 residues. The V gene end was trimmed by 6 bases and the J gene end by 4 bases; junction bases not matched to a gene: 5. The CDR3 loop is CASSRLARYNEQFF. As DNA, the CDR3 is TGTGCCAGCAGCCGACTAGCGAGATACAATGAGCAGTTCTTC.

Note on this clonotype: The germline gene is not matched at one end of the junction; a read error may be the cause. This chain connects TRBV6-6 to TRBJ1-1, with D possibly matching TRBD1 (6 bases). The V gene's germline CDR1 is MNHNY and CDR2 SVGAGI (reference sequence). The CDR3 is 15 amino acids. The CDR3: CASSYRDTFYTEAFF. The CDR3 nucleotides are TGTGCCAGCAGTTACAGGGACACCTTTTACACTGAAGCTTTCTTC.

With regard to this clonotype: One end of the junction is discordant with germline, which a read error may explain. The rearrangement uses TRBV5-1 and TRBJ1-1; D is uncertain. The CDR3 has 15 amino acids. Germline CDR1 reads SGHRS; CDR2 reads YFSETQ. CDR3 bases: TGCGCTAGCAGCTTGGCCCCAGCCTCTAATATTGAAGCTTTCTTT. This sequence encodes CASSLAPASNIEAFF.

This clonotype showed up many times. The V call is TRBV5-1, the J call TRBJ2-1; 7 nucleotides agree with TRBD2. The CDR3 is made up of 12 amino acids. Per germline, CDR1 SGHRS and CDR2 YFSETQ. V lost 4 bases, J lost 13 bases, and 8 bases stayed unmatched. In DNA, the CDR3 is TGCGCCAGCAGCACGGGAGGACCTGAACAGTTCTTC. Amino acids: CASSTGGPEQFF.

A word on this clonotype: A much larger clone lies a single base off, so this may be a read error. The CDR3 nucleotides are TGTGCCAGTAGTATACGCAGCGCGAACTATGGCCACACCTTC. This codes for CASSIRSANYGHTF. The gene calls are TRBV19 and TRBJ1-2; D remains unclear. Germline V gives CDR1 LNHDA, CDR2 SQIVND (reference sequence). The length of the CDR3 is 14 residues.

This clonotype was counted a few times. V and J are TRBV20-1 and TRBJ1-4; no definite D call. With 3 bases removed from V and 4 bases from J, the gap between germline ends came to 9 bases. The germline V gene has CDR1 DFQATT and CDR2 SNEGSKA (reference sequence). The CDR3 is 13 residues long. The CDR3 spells CSASNRFNEKLFF. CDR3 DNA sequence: TGCAGTGCTAGTAACAGATTTAATGAAAAACTGTTTTTT.

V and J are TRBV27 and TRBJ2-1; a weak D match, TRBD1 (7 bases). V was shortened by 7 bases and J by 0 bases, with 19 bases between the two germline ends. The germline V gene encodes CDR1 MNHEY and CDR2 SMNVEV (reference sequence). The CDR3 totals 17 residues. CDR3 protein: CASKKLGGGLSYNEQFF. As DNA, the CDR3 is TGTGCCAGCAAGAAACTCGGAGGGGGCCTCTCCTACAATGAGCAGTTCTTC.

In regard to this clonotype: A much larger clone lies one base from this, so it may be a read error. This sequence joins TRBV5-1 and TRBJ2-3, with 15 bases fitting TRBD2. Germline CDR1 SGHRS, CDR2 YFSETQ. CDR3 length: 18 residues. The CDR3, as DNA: TGCGCCAGCGGCTTGGGACTAGCGGGAGGCAGGCACGCAGATACGCAGTATTTT. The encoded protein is CASGLGLAGGRHADTQYF.

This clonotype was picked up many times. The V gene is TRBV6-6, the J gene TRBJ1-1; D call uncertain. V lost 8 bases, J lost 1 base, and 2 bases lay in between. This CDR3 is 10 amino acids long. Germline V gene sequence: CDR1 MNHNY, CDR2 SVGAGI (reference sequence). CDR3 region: CASANTEAFF. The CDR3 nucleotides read TGTGCCAGCGCGAACACTGAAGCTTTCTTT.

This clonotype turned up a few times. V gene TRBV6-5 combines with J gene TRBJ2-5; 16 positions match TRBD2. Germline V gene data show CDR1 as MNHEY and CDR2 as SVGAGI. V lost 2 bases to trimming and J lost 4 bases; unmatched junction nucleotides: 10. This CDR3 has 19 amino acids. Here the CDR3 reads CASSYAPGTSGRARETQYF. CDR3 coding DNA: TGTGCCAGCAGTTACGCACCCGGGACTAGCGGGAGGGCCAGAGAGACCCAGTACTTC.

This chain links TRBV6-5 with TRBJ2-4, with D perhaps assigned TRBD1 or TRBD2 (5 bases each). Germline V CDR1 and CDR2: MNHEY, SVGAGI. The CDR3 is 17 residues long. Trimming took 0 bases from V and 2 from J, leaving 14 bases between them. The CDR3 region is CASSYSRGVGTKNIQYF. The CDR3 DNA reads TGTGCCAGCAGTTACTCGCGAGGGGTTGGAACCAAAAACATTCAGTACTTC.

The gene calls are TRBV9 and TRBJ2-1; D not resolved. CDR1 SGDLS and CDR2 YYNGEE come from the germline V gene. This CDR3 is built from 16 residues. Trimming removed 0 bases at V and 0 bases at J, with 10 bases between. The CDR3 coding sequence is TGTGCCAGCAGCGTAGTCCGGGCAAGCTCCTACAATGAGCAGTTCTTC. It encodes CASSVVRASSYNEQFF.

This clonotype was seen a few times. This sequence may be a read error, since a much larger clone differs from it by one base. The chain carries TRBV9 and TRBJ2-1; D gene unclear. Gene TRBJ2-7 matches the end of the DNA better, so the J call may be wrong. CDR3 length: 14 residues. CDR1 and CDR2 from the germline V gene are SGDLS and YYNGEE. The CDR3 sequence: CASSVEGSYNEQYF. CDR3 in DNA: TGTGCCAGCAGCGTAGAAGGGTCCTACAATGAGCAGTACTTC.

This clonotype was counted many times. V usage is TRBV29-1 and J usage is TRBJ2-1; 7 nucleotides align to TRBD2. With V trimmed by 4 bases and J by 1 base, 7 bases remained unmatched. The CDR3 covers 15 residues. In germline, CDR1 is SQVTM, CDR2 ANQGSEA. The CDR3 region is CSVVGGRVSYNEQFF. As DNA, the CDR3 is TGCAGCGTTGTGGGCGGGAGAGTATCCTACAATGAGCAGTTCTTC.

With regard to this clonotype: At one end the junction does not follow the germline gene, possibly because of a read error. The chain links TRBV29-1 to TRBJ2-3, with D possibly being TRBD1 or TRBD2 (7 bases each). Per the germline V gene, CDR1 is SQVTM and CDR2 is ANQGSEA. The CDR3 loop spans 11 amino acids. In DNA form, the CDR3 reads TGCAGCGGTGAATCAGGGGGGGACCAGTATTTT. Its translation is CSGESGGDQYF.

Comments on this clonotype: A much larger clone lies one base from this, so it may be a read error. CDR3: CASSGGYSYEQYF. The CDR3 coding sequence is TGTGCCAGCAGCGGGGGATACTCCTACGAGCAGTACTTC. This chain joins TRBV9 and TRBJ2-7; D remains ambiguous. CDR3 length equals 13 residues. CDR1 and CDR2 from the germline V gene are SGDLS and YYNGEE. V was cut by 3 bases and J by 0 bases, with 7 bases left in between.

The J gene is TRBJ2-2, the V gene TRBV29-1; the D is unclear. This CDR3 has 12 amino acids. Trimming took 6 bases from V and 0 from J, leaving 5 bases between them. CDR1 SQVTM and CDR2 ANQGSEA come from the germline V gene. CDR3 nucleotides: TGCAGCGTACTATCGAACACCGGGGAGCTGTTTTTT. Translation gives CSVLSNTGELFF.

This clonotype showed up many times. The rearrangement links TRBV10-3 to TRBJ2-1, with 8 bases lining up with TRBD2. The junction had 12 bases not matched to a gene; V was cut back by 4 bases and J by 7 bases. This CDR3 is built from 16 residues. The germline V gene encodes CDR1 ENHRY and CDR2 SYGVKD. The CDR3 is CAISGVAGGLSNEQFF. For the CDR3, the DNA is TGTGCCATCAGTGGGGTGGCGGGGGGCTTGTCGAATGAGCAGTTCTTC.

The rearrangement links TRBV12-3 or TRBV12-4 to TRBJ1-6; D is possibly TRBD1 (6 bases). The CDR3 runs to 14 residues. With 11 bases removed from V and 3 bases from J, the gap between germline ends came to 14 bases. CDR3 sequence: CASTQGNYNSPLHF. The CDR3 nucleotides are TGTGCCTCCACTCAGGGGAACTATAATTCACCCCTCCACTTT.

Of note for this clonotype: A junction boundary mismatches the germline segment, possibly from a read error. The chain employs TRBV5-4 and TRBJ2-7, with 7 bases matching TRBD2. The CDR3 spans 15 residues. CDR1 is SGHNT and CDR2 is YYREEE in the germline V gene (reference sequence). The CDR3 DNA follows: TGTGCCAGCAGCGTACTTAGCGGGTCCTCCTACGAGCAGTCCTTC. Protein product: CASSVLSGSSYEQSF.

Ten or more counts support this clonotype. Here the CDR3 DNA reads TGTGCCATCAGTGAGAGGGAGGTCAAGGGAAATGAGCAGTTCTTC. Protein: CAISEREVKGNEQFF. This chain joins TRBV10-3 and TRBJ2-1; TRBD2 is a possible D gene (6 bases). V was cut by 2 bases and J by 7 bases, with 15 bases left in between. The CDR3 has 15 residues. Germline values: CDR1 ENHRY, CDR2 SYGVKD.

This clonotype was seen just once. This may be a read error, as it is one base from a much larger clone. In nucleotides, the CDR3 is TGTGCCGGCAGGATGACTTCCTACAATGAGCAGTTCTTC. Protein: CAGRMTSYNEQFF. This chain connects TRBV12-3 or TRBV12-4 to TRBJ2-1, with D uncertain. The CDR3 spans 13 residues.

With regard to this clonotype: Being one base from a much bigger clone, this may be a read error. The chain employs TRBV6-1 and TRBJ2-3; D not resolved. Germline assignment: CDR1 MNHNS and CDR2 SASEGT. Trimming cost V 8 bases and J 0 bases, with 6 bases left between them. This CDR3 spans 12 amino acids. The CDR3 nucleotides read TGTGCCAGCGCGAAAAGCACAGATACGCAGTATTTT. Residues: CASAKSTDTQYF.

CDR3 nucleotides: TGTGCCAGCAGCCCGAATACTGTTAGCACAGATACGCAGTATTTT. Amino acid sequence: CASSPNTVSTDTQYF. The chain has TRBV7-6 and TRBJ2-3; D is uncertain. The V end was cut by 5 bases, the J end by 0 bases, with 12 bases between. This CDR3 comprises 15 residues. Germline loops: CDR1 SGHVS, CDR2 FNYEAQ. Combining the CDR3 with reference TRBV7-6 and TRBJ2-3 gives the whole variable domain GAGVSQSPRYKVTKRGQDVALRCDPISGHVSLYWYRQALGQGPEFLTYFNYEAQQDKSGLPNDRFSAERPEGSISTLTIQRTEQRDSAMYRCASSPNTVSTDTQYFGPGTRLTVL.

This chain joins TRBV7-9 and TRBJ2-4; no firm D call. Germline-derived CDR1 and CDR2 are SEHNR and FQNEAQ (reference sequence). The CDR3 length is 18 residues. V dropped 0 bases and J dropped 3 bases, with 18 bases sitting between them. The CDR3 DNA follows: TGTGCCAGCAGCTTAGCCCGATGGGGTCAGGTGGACAAAAACATTCAGTACTTC. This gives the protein CASSLARWGQVDKNIQYF.